This TCR beta chain was documented in a study of blood T cells in healthy people across ages. This clonotype was recorded many times. The authors ran a second PCR of about 7 to 12 cycles using a sample-barcoded 5' primer and a J-beta primer mix. TCRdb reprocessed the 5' RACE reads with MiXCR, giving one entry per CDR3 protein. Of 750,000 to 950,000 distinct CDR3 sequences listed, around 25% are singletons. The CDR3 is made up of 13 amino acids. V was pared by 6 bases and J by 3 bases, with 8 bases between. Germline lookup yields CDR1 SSHAT and CDR2 FNYEAQ (reference sequence). The sample also formed part of further work on T cells of mothers and their children.

The rearrangement links TRBV7-7 to TRBJ2-2; D gene uncertain. Sequenced: blood. The sequence was collected from a boy aged 10-17 years in good health. CDR3 sequence: CASSLSYTGELFF. CDR3 nucleotide sequence: TGTGCCAGCAGTTTATCTTACACCGGGGAGCTGTTTTTT.